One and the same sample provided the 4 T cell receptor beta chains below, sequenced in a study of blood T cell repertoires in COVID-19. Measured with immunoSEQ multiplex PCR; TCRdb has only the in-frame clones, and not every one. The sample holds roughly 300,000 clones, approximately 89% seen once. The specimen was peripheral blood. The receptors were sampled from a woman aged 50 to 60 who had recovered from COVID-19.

In DNA form, the CDR3 reads TGCAGCACAATGACTAGCGCGAAAGAGACCCAGTACTTC. It is translated as CSTMTSAKETQYF. The chain has TRBV29-1 and TRBJ2-5; 8 nucleotides agree with TRBD2. The V segment lost 8 bases and the J segment 3 bases; nucleotides outside the gene matches: 8. Germline CDR1 and CDR2: SQVTM and ANQGSEA. This CDR3 has 13 residues.

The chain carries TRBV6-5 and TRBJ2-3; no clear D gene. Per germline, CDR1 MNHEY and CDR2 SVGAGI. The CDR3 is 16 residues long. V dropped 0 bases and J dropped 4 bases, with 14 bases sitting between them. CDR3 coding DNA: TGTGCCAGCAGTTACTCGGCCACCGGCCGGGCAGATACGCAGTATTTT. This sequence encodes CASSYSATGRADTQYF.

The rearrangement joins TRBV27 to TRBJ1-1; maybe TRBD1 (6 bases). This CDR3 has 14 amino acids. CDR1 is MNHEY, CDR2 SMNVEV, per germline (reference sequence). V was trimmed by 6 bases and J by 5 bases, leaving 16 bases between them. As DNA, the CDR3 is TGTGCCAGCAGACCACAGGGAATGAGGACTGAAGCTTTCTTT. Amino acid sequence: CASRPQGMRTEAFF.

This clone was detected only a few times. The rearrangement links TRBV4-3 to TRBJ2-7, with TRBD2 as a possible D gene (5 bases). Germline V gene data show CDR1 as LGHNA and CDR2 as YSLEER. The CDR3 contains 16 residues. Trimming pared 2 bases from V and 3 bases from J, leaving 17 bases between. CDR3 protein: CASSQSYLPGYYEQYF. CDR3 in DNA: TGCGCCAGCAGCCAAAGTTACCTCCCGGGGTACTACGAGCAGTACTTC.